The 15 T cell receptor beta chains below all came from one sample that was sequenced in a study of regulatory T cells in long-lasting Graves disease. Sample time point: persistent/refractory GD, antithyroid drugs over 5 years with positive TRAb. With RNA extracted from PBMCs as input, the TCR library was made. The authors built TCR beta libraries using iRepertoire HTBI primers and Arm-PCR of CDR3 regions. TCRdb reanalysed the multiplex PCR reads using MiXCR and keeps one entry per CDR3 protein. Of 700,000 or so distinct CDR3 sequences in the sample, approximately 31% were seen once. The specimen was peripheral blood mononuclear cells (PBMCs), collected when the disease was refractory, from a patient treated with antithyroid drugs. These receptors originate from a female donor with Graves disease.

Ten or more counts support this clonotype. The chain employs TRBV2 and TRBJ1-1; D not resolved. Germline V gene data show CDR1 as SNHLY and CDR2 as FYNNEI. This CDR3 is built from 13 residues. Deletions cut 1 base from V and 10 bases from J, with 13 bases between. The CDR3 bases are TGTGCCAGCAGTGAAGGAGGGTGGGCATCAGCTTTCTTT. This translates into CASSEGGWASAFF.

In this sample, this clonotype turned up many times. The CDR3 DNA follows: TGTGCCAGCAGTTACGGAGGGGGTGGCTACACCTTC. Its translation is CASSYGGGGYTF. The chain has TRBV6-2 or TRBV6-3 and TRBJ1-2, with D perhaps TRBD1 (6 bases). CDR3 size: 12 residues. Germline V gene lookup returns CDR1 MNHEY and CDR2 SVGEGT. Trimming took off 2 bases at V and 7 bases at J, with 8 bases between the two ends.

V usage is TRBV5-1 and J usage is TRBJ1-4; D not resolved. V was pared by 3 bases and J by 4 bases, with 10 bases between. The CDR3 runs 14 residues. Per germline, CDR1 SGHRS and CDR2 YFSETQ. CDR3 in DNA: TGCGCCAGCAGCTCCGACGGTCTTAATGAAAAACTGTTTTTT. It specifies CASSSDGLNEKLFF. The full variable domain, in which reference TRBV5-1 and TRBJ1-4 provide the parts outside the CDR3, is KAGVTQTPRYLIKTRGQQVTLSCSPISGHRSVSWYQQTPGQGLQFLFEYFSETQRNKGNFPGRFSGRQFSNSRSEMNVSTLELGDSALYLCASSSDGLNEKLFFGSGTQLSVL.

CDR3 amino acids: CASSLFTRTSGSSYEQYF. CDR3 DNA: TGTGCCAGCAGCTTGTTTACGAGGACTAGCGGGAGCTCCTACGAGCAGTACTTC. The rearrangement links TRBV5-6 to TRBJ2-7, with 13 positions matching TRBD2. CDR3 length: 18 residues. V trimming: 1 base; J trimming: 0 bases; junction bases outside the gene matches: 7. Germline CDR1 SGHDT, CDR2 YYEEEE.

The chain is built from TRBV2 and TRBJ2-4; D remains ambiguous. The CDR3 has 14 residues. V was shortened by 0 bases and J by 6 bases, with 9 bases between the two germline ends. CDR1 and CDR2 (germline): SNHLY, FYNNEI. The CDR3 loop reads CASSEAQARNIQYF. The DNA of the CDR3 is TGTGCCAGCAGTGAAGCGCAGGCCCGAAACATTCAGTACTTC.

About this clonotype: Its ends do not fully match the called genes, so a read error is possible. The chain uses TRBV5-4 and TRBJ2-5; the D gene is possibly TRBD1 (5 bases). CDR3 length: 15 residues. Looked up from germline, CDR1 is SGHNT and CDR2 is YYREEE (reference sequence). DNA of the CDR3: TGTGCCAACAGCTTGGGCGATAGGGGCCAAGAGACCCAGTACTTC. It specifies CANSLGDRGQETQYF.

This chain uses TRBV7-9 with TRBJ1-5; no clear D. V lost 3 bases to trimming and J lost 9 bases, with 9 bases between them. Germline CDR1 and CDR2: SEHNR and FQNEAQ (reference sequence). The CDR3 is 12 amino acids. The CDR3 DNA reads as TGTGCCAGCAGCTTGGCCGAGGGGCCCCAGCATTTT. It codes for CASSLAEGPQHF.

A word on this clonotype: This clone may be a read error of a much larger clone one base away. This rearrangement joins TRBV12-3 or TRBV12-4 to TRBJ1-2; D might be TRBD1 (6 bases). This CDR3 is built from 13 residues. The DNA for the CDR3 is TGTGCCGGCAGTCCCAGGGGTCACTATGGCTACACCTTC. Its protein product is CAGSPRGHYGYTF.

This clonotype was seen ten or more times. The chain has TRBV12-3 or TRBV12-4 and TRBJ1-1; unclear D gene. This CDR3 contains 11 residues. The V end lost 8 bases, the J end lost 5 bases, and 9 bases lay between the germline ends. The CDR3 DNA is TGTGCCAGCGGAGATCGGACTGAAGCTTTCTTT. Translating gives CASGDRTEAFF.

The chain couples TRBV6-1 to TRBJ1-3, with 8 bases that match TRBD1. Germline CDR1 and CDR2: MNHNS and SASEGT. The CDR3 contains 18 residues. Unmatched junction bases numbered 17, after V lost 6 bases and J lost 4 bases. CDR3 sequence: CASRAVAGGLTSGNTIYF. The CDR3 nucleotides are TGTGCCAGCAGAGCAGTGGCAGGGGGCCTGACGTCGGGAAACACCATATATTTT.

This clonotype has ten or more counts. CDR3: CASSLVQGLNGYTF. As DNA, the CDR3 is TGTGCCAGCAGTTTAGTGCAGGGACTGAATGGCTACACCTTC. The chain recombines TRBV28 with TRBJ1-2, with D perhaps matching TRBD1 (5 bases). The CDR3 loop spans 14 amino acids. The germline CDR1 and CDR2 sequences are MDHEN and SYDVKM. Trimming stripped 2 bases from V and 6 bases from J, with 13 bases between.

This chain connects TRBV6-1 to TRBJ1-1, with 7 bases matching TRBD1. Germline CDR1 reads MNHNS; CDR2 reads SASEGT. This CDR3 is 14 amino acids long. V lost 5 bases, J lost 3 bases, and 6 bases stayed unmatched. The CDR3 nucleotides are TGTGCCAGCAGTCGAGACAGGGAGGACACTGAAGCTTTCTTT. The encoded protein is CASSRDREDTEAFF.

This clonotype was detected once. Here the CDR3 reads CASRRTGGSLSGANVLTF. Written as DNA, the CDR3 is TGTGCCAGCAGGCGGACAGGGGGAAGTCTTTCTGGGGCCAACGTCCTGACTTTC. The J gene is TRBJ2-6, the V gene TRBV6-1, with TRBD1 matching over 10 bases. The CDR3 has 18 amino acids. Germline V lookup: CDR1 MNHNS, CDR2 SASEGT. V dropped 6 bases and J dropped 1; count of bases not matched to a gene: 9.

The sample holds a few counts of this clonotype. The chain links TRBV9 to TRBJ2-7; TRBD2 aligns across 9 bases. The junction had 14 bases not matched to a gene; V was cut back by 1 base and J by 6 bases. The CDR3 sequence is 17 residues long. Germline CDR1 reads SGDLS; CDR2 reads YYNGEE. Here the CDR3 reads CASSVRPRVREGLEQYF. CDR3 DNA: TGTGCCAGCAGCGTACGCCCAAGGGTGCGGGAGGGCCTCGAGCAGTACTTC.

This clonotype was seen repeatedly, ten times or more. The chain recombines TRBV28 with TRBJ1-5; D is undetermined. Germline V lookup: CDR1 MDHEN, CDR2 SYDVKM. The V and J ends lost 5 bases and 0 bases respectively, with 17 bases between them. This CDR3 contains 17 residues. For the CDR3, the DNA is TGTGCCAGCAGTCCCCTCGGTACGGTAGCTAGCAATCAGCCCCAGCATTTT. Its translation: CASSPLGTVASNQPQHF.